This entry is about one T cell receptor (beta chain). This clonotype was picked up many times. Its target antigen remains unknown. Per-base qualities were not stored, and no clone one base away is much larger. Systemically healthy Caucasian individuals from Russia, over 30 in total and aged about 6 to 90 years, were included as donors. Approximately 9.3 milliliters of peripheral blood were collected from each donor into EDTA-treated Vacutainer tubes. Ficoll-Paque density-gradient centrifugation was used to isolate PBMCs, with at least 6 million per sample. Total RNA was extracted from PBMCs with Trizol reagent, with at least 5.5 micrograms obtained per sample. The percentages of naive CD45RAhigh/CD27high T cells were determined by flow cytometry on a PBMC aliquot from every donor. The entry originates in a study of blood T cells in healthy people across ages (dated by TCRdb to about 2015). In the study overall: In model experiments, roughly one uniquely barcoded TCR beta cDNA molecule per two T cells was captured by template switching. Using the same blood draw, the study looked at two additional independent replicas of 1 million unique cDNA reads for two donors, one aged 18 to 30 and the other aged 80 or older. The donors were split into four age groups: young (average around 17 years), middle-aged (39), aged (around 67) and long-lived (about 74). To avoid experimental bias, donors of different ages were spread randomly across the sequencing lanes. To track age-related changes in TCR beta repertoire diversity, the study relied on deep sequencing normalized with unique cDNA molecular identifiers.

The junction shows trimming of 5 bases on V and 0 bases on J, and the gene matches do not reach 11 bases of it. The CDR3 has 18 amino acids, counting the end cysteine and phenylalanine. Only the CDR3 portion is preserved as DNA: 54 bases, with reading frame beginning at the first base. CDR1 SGHTA and CDR2 FQGNSA were looked up in the germline V gene. The library was produced with 5' RACE. TCRdb lists the instrument as Illumina HiSeq 2500. The second PCR ran for about 6 to 12 cycles and used a J-beta primer mix along with a sample-barcoded 5' primer. A unique molecular identifier was introduced onto each TCR beta cDNA molecule by a template-switch 5' adaptor carrying 12 random nucleotides. Each sample yielded at least 3 million CDR3-containing paired-end reads. First-strand cDNA was synthesized from all RNA with the Mint cDNA synthesis kit, primed by a TRBC-specific oligonucleotide. Following uracil-DNA glycosylase treatment, a first 18-cycle PCR with universal primers M1SS and BC2_uni_R was performed on all cDNA. The original methods were these. For normalization, 1 million high-quality reads were randomly selected from each sample, with every read carrying a distinct molecular identifier. Reads sharing molecular identifiers were discarded rather than binned into consensus sequences. MiTCR, run with a Q25 quality threshold and the strictest error-elimination algorithm, handled CDR3 identification, clonotype clustering and error correction. Lower-bound total TCR beta diversity was estimated with a nonparametric unseen species model using Euler transformation. TCRdb itself trimmed the public reads at Q25 with fastp, ran MiXCR and retained productive beta chains. CDR3 protein sequences are deduplicated, and each keeps its most common genes and DNA. These V and J calls rely on TCRdb rather than the paper's analysis. In all, the sample holds approximately 680,000 distinct CDR3 sequences, and roughly 30% of those were seen once. Of the sample, over 15% falls within the top ten clones.

Overall study outcomes, separate from this receptor: Estimates of total diversity from one million sequenced T cells were regarded as lower bounds and underestimates. A strong correlation was found between observed TCR beta diversity and the percentage of naive T cells measured by flow cytometry. Compared with the aged group, the long-lived group had more naive CD4+ T cells, fewer expanded clones and increased TCR diversity, a pattern suggesting age selection. Because profiling used bulk unsorted PBMCs, naive and antigen-experienced compartments could not be compared conclusively. Observed TCR beta diversity per million T cells fell roughly linearly with age, and a significant reduction was already apparent by age about 43. Because donor CMV infection status was unknown, age-related changes in expanded clonotypes were potentially confounded.

The sequence was obtained from a woman aged 80 or over in good health. Donor details come from another sample of the same person, matched by shared clones. The sample comprised blood. The chain couples TRBV7-2 to TRBJ1-5; 9 of the junction bases match TRBD1. The DNA is TGTGCCAGCAGCCGCGTAGGACAGGGGTTGGGTAGCAATCAGCCCCAGCATTTT. This encodes CASSRVGQGLGSNQPQHF.